This TCR beta chain was identified during a study of control samples from healthy donors and cancer patients. V was shortened by 4 bases and J by 5 bases, with 6 bases between the two germline ends. The CDR3 has 11 amino acids. Germline CDR1 MNHNY, CDR2 SVGAGI (reference sequence). Assay used: immunoSEQ multiplex PCR; TCRdb lists only in-frame clones, some missing. The table includes around 55,000 clones, roughly 87% detected once. This clone was detected once. The sequenced material came from blood. This TCR derives from a man between 45 and 60 years old in good health. The chain uses TRBV6-6 and TRBJ2-7, with D unresolved. CDR3 sequence (DNA): TGTGCCAGCAGTTCCACTCACGAGCAGTACTTC. This gives the protein CASSSTHEQYF.